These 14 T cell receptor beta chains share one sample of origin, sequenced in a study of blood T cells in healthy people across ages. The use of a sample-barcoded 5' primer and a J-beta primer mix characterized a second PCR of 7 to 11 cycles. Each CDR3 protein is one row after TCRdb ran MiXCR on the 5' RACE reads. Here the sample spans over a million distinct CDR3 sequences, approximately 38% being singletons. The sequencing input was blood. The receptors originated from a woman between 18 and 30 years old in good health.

CDR3 sequence: CATGHRDNEQYF. The CDR3 region has the DNA TGTGCCACCGGACATCGGGACAATGAGCAGTACTTC. V is TRBV10-3 and J is TRBJ2-5; TRBD1 is a possible D gene (6 bases). The CDR3 is 12 amino acids. Germline V lookup: CDR1 ENHRY, CDR2 SYGVKD. V lost 10 bases and J 11 bases, leaving 20 bases between the germline ends.

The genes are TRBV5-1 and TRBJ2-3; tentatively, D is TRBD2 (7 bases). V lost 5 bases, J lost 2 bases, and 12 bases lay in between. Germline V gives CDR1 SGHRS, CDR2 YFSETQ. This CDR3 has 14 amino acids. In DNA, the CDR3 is TGCGCCAGCAGGGGGGGGGCGACCACAGATACGCAGTATTTT. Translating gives CASRGGATTDTQYF.

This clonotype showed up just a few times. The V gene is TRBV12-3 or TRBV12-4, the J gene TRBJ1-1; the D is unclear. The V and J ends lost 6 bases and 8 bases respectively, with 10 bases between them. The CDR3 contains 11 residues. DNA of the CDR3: TGTGCCAGCAGCCGGGGATTCGAAGCTTTCTTT. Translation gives CASSRGFEAFF.

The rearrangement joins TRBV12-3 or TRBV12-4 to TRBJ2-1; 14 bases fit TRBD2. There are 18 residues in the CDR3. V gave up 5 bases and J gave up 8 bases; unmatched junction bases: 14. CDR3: CASSPVVGGTSGSYEQFF. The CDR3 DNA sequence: TGTGCCAGCAGTCCTGTGGTGGGGGGGACTAGCGGGAGCTATGAGCAGTTCTTC.

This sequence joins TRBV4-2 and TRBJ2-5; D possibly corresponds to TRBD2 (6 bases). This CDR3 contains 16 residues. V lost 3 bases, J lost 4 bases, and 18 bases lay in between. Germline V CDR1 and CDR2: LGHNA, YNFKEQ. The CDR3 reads CASSQPIGGEGETQYF. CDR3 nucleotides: TGTGCCAGCAGCCAGCCGATCGGGGGAGAGGGAGAGACCCAGTACTTC.

The CDR3 nucleotides are TGCAGTGCCCAGGGGTCGCCAGGTTGGGAGCAGTACTTC. It specifies CSAQGSPGWEQYF. The chain employs TRBV20-1 and TRBJ2-7, with D perhaps matching TRBD1 (6 bases). CDR1 is DFQATT, CDR2 SNEGSKA, per germline (reference sequence). CDR3 length equals 13 residues. V was cut by 6 bases and J by 7 bases, with 19 bases left in between.

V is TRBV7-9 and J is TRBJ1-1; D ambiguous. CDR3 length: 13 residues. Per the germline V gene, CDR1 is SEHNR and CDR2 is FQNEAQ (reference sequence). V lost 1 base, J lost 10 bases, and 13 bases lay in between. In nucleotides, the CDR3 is TGTGCCAGCAGCTTAGTGCAGAACCCAGCAGCTTTCTTT. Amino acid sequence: CASSLVQNPAAFF.

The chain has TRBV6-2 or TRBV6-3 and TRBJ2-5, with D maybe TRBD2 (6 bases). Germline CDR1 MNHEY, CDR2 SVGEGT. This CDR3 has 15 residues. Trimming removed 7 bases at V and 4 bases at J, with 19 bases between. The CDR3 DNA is TGTGCCAGCAACCCACGGAGTAGCGGTTTAGAGACCCAGTACTTC. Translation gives CASNPRSSGLETQYF.

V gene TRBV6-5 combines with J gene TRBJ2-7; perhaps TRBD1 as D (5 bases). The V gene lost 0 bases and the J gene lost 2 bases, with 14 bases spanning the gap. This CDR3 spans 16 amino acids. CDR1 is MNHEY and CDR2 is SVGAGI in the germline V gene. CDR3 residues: CASSYSATVDTYEQYF. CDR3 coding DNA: TGTGCCAGCAGTTACTCGGCGACAGTGGATACCTACGAGCAGTACTTC.

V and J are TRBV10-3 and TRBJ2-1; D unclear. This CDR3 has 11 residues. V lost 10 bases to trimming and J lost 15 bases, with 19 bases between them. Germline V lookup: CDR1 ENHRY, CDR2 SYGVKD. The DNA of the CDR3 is TGTGCCACCGCAGACCAAACCCCGGCGTTCTTC. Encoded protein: CATADQTPAFF.

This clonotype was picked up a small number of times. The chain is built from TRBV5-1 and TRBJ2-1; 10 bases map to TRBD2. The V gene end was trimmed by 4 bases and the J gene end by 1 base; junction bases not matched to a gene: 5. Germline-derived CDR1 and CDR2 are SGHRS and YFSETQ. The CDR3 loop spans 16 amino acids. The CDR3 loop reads CASSPQLAGSYNEQFF. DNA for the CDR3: TGCGCCAGCAGCCCTCAACTAGCGGGATCCTACAATGAGCAGTTCTTC. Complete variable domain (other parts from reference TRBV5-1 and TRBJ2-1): KAGVTQTPRYLIKTRGQQVTLSCSPISGHRSVSWYQQTPGQGLQFLFEYFSETQRNKGNFPGRFSGRQFSNSRSEMNVSTLELGDSALYLCASSPQLAGSYNEQFFGPGTRLTVL.

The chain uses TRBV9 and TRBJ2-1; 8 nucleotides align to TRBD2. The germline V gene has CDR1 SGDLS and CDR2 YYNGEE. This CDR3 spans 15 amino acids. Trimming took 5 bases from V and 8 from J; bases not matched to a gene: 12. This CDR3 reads CASSLAAGDAYEQFF. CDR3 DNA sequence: TGTGCCAGCAGTCTCGCAGCGGGAGACGCCTATGAGCAGTTCTTC.

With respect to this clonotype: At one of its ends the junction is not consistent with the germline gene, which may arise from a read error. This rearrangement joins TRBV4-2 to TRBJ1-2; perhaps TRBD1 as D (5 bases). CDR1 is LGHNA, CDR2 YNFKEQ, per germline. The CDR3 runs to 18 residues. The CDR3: CASSQESGREGLNYGCTF. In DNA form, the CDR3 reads TGTGCCAGCAGCCAAGAATCGGGGCGGGAGGGGCTTAACTATGGCTGCACCTTC.

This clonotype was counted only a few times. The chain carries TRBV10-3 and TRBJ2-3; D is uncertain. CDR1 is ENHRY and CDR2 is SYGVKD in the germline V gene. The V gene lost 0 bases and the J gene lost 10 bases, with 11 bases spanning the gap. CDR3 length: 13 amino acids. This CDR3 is CAISESPLDPQYF. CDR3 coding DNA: TGTGCCATCAGTGAGTCGCCCCTTGATCCGCAGTATTTT.